A single sample is the source of the 27 T cell receptor beta chains below, sequenced in a study of Tregs in tolerant kidney transplant recipients. Clones were read by immunoSEQ multiplex PCR, and TCRdb kept only the in-frame ones, dropping some. The sample includes 45,000 to 55,000 clones. This specimen consisted of CD4+ T cells from blood, obtained before the transplant. The source is a human donor who received a combined kidney and bone marrow transplant.

About this clone: The read gets to within 3 residues of the CDR3 end, and the germline J gene fills in the rest. The genes are TRBV5-1 and TRBJ2-1; 12 bases fit TRBD2. CDR3 length equals 17 residues. CDR1 and CDR2 (germline): SGHRS, YFSETQ. V dropped 0 bases and J dropped 8; count of bases not matched to a gene: 9. The CDR3 loop is CASSLERLAGDGYEQFF. CDR3 DNA, as far as it was read: TGCGCCAGCAGCTTGGAGCGACTAGCGGGAGATGGGTATGAG.

In regard to this clone: The CDR3 end lies 3 residues beyond the end of the read and is filled in from the germline J gene. The chain employs TRBV5-1 and TRBJ1-6, with D maybe TRBD1 (5 bases). This CDR3 spans 15 amino acids. The V and J ends lost 0 bases and 10 bases respectively, with 14 bases between them. Germline assignment: CDR1 SGHRS and CDR2 YFSETQ. The covered CDR3 bases are TGCGCCAGCAGCTTGGATGGCAGGGAAGGATCACCC. Protein sequence: CASSLDGREGSP. The entire CDR3 reads CASSLDGREGSPLHF.

As to this clone: The CDR3 is cut off 3 residues early in the read; its end comes from the germline J gene. The V gene is TRBV7-2, the J gene TRBJ2-3; 11 bases fit TRBD1. The CDR3 contains 15 residues. V gave up 7 bases and J gave up 4 bases; unmatched junction bases: 7. Germline loops: CDR1 SGHTA, CDR2 FQGNSA. The part of the CDR3 DNA that was read is TGTGCCAGCAACTCAGGACAGGGGGCAGCAGATACG. Translation gives CASNSGQGAADT. The complete CDR3 protein is CASNSGQGAADTQYF.

As regards this clone: The CDR3 end is not reached by the read, which stops 3 residues before it; the germline J gene fills it in. The chain is built from TRBV2 and TRBJ1-1; tentatively, D is TRBD1 (5 bases). The CDR3 runs to 15 residues. In germline, CDR1 is SNHLY, CDR2 FYNNEI. V was shortened by 4 bases and J by 3 bases, with 15 bases between the two germline ends. CDR3 DNA, as far as it was read: TGTGCCAGCAGTGGGGACGCACGGGGGTACACTGAA. Residues: CASSGDARGYTE. In full, the CDR3 reads CASSGDARGYTEAFF. The full variable domain, rest sourced from reference TRBV2 and TRBJ1-1, is EPEVTQTPSHQVTQMGQEVILRCVPISNHLYFYWYRQILGQKVEFLVSFYNNEISEKSEIFDDQFSVERPDGSNFTLKIRSTKLEDSAMYFCASSGDARGYTEAFFGQGTRLTVV.

For this clone: The CDR3 end falls 3 residues outside the read, so it is completed with the germline J gene. The rearrangement uses TRBV28 and TRBJ1-4, with TRBD1 matching over 8 bases. Trimming removed 6 bases from V and 8 bases from J; junction bases left unmatched: 8. From germline, CDR1 is MDHEN and CDR2 SYDVKM. CDR3 length equals 14 residues. CDR3 DNA, as far as it was read: TGTGCCAGCAGCCGACAGGGGTCTAGGGAAAAA. Its protein is CASSRQGSREK. In full, the CDR3 reads CASSRQGSREKLFF.

About this clone itself: The read is 3 residues too short to cover the CDR3 end, so that end is filled in from the germline J gene. The genes are TRBV29-1 and TRBJ2-1; tentatively, D is TRBD2 (6 bases). V lost 4 bases, J lost 2 bases, and 15 bases lay in between. Germline values: CDR1 SQVTM, CDR2 ANQGSEA. The CDR3 covers 15 residues. This CDR3 reads CSVVRGIGTYNEQFF. The sequenced part of the CDR3 DNA is TGCAGCGTTGTTCGGGGGATCGGAACCTACAATGAG.

Remarks on this clone: With the read ending 3 residues before the CDR3 end, the germline J gene is used to fill in that end. V usage is TRBV11-2 and J usage is TRBJ2-5; no definite D call. Germline values: CDR1 SGHAT, CDR2 FQNNGV. The CDR3 extends over 13 amino acids. This CDR3 is CASSLDQPGTQYF. The sequenced CDR3 bases are TGTGCCAGCAGCTTAGACCAACCCGGTACC.

About this clone: The DNA ends 3 residues before the CDR3 does, and the rest of the CDR3 is filled in from the germline J gene. J is TRBJ1-2 and V is TRBV20-1, with D possibly matching TRBD1 (6 bases). The CDR3 is made up of 15 amino acids. Deletions cut 1 base from V and 5 bases from J, with 17 bases between. Germline V CDR1 and CDR2: DFQATT, SNEGSKA (reference sequence). CDR3 DNA (partial): TGCAGTGCTAGAGGGGCAGGGGCCCATTGGTATGGC. Its protein product is CSARGAGAHWYG. The CDR3 in its entirety is CSARGAGAHWYGYTF.

Note on this clone: The sequence runs out 3 residues before the end of the CDR3; the remainder is reconstructed from the germline J gene. J is TRBJ2-5 and V is TRBV20-1; a weak D match, TRBD2 (6 bases). The CDR3 runs 14 residues. Germline loops: CDR1 DFQATT, CDR2 SNEGSKA (reference sequence). Trimming cost V 0 bases and J 5 bases, with 13 bases left between them. The DNA read from the CDR3 is TGCAGTGCTAGAGATTTCCGGCTAGCGGAGACC. Its protein product is CSARDFRLAET. In full, the CDR3 is CSARDFRLAETQYF.

As for this clone: From the germline J gene comes the end of the CDR3, since the read stops 3 residues before it. This rearrangement joins TRBV5-5 to TRBJ2-3, with D unclear. Germline CDR1 SGHKS, CDR2 YYEKEE (reference sequence). V shed 0 bases and J shed 1 base, with 9 bases lying between them. The CDR3 totals 15 residues. The CDR3 region is CASSLDGGRTDTQYF. CDR3 DNA (partial): TGTGCCAGCAGCTTGGACGGCGGTCGCACAGATACG.

Concerning this clone: The CDR3 end falls 3 residues outside the read, so it is completed with the germline J gene. The rearrangement uses TRBV5-1 and TRBJ1-1, with 8 positions matching TRBD1. Germline lookup yields CDR1 SGHRS and CDR2 YFSETQ. There are 15 residues in the CDR3. The V gene end was trimmed by 4 bases and the J gene end by 4 bases; junction bases not matched to a gene: 9. The DNA read from the CDR3 is TGCGCCAGCAGCGCCGGACAGGGCCGAGGCACTGAA. It specifies CASSAGQGRGTE. The whole CDR3 sequence reads CASSAGQGRGTEAFF.

As to this clone: The CDR3 end lies 3 residues beyond the end of the read and is filled in from the germline J gene. The chain joins TRBV5-1 to TRBJ1-5; D unresolved. V shed 0 bases and J shed 5 bases, with 6 bases lying between them. Germline CDR1 is SGHRS and CDR2 is YFSETQ. The CDR3 is 13 amino acids. The CDR3 DNA, read in part, is TGCGCCAGCAGCTTGGGGCTGGATCAGCCC. It codes for CASSLGLDQP. The CDR3 reads in full as CASSLGLDQPQHF.

To note about this clone: The read terminates 3 residues ahead of where the CDR3 ends, so the germline J gene completes it. The genes are TRBV19 and TRBJ2-2; D is perhaps TRBD1 (5 bases). The CDR3 extends over 16 amino acids. Germline-derived CDR1 and CDR2 are LNHDA and SQIVND (reference sequence). Trimming took 4 bases from V and 6 from J, leaving 18 bases between them. The CDR3 bases that were read are TGTGCCAGTAGTAATACAGGCGTACTACCTTCCGGGGAG. Its translation: CASSNTGVLPSGE. In full, the CDR3 reads CASSNTGVLPSGELFF.

A note on this clone: The sequence runs out 3 residues before the end of the CDR3; the remainder is reconstructed from the germline J gene. The chain couples TRBV6-2 or TRBV6-3 to TRBJ2-7; 8 nucleotides match TRBD2. CDR1 and CDR2 (germline): MNHEY, SVGEGT. The trim removed 7 bases at V and 3 bases at J, leaving 2 bases unmatched. This CDR3 comprises 12 residues. The sequenced CDR3 bases are TGTGCCAGCAAGCGGGAGAGCTACGAG. It yields the protein CASKRESYE. The full-length CDR3 reads as CASKRESYEQYF.

Details on this clone: The read terminates 3 residues before the CDR3 end, so the remaining end is supplied by the germline J gene. The V gene is TRBV5-6, the J gene TRBJ2-7, with 7 bases fitting TRBD2. J lost 4 bases, V lost 2 bases, and 3 bases had no gene match. The CDR3 length is 13 residues. Germline values: CDR1 SGHDT, CDR2 YYEEEE. CDR3 DNA, as far as it was read: TGTGCCAGCAGCTTTCAGGGAGGGTACGAG. Its translation: CASSFQGGYE. The full-length CDR3 reads as CASSFQGGYEQYF.

The CDR3 bases that were read are TGTGCCAGTAGTATTAGCCAGGGGGCCGGCAATCAGCCC. The encoded protein is CASSISQGAGNQP. The complete CDR3 reads CASSISQGAGNQPQHF. J is TRBJ1-5 and V is TRBV19; 8 nucleotides agree with TRBD1. The read finishes 3 residues shy of the CDR3 end, and the germline J gene is used to complete it. Germline V gene lookup returns CDR1 LNHDA and CDR2 SQIVND (reference sequence). The V and J ends lost 3 bases and 2 bases, in that order; junction bases with no gene match: 6. The CDR3 spans 16 residues.

Points on this clone: The read falls 3 residues short of the CDR3 end, and the missing part is taken from the germline J gene. The chain recombines TRBV7-9 with TRBJ2-3, with TRBD2 matching over 7 bases. The CDR3 runs 15 residues. J was trimmed by 2 bases and V by 8 bases; bases with no gene match: 10. The germline gives CDR1 SEHNR, CDR2 FQNEAQ (reference sequence). The DNA read from the CDR3 is TGTGCCAGCGGTTGGGGTAGCGGGTTCACAGATACG. This encodes CASGWGSGFTDT. The entire CDR3 sequence reads CASGWGSGFTDTQYF.

A note on this clone: The missing CDR3 end, 3 residues past where the read stops, is filled in from the germline J gene. The chain is built from TRBV6-2 or TRBV6-3 and TRBJ2-1; 12 positions match TRBD2. Trimming removed 7 bases from V and 6 bases from J; junction bases left unmatched: 7. The germline CDR1 and CDR2 sequences are MNHEY and SVGEGT. The CDR3 runs 15 residues. Partial CDR3 DNA: TGTGCCAGCATTTGGACTAGCGGGGATTTCAATGAG. It codes for CASIWTSGDFNE. Given in full, the CDR3 is CASIWTSGDFNEQFF.

Comment on this clone: The read terminates 3 residues ahead of where the CDR3 ends, so the germline J gene completes it. The V gene is TRBV7-2, the J gene TRBJ2-7; 8 bases are shared with TRBD2. The germline V gene encodes CDR1 SGHTA and CDR2 FQGNSA. This CDR3 is built from 14 residues. Unmatched junction bases numbered 7, after V lost 4 bases and J lost 5 bases. CDR3 DNA (partial): TGTGCCAGCAGCTCAGAGCGGGAGTCCCACGAG. Translated: CASSSERESHE. The entire CDR3 sequence reads CASSSERESHEQYF.

As to this clone: The DNA ends 3 residues before the CDR3 does, and the rest of the CDR3 is filled in from the germline J gene. The V call is TRBV20-1, the J call TRBJ2-7; 9 bases match TRBD1. Looked up from germline, CDR1 is DFQATT and CDR2 is SNEGSKA (reference sequence). The CDR3 length is 13 residues. V lost 6 bases and J lost 1; bases outside the gene matches: 4. CDR3 amino acids: CSATGQGSYEQYF. The covered CDR3 bases are TGCAGTGCAACGGGACAGGGTTCCTACGAG.

About this clone itself: One end of the junction does not line up with germline, which may come from a read error. The CDR3 end lies 3 residues beyond the end of the read and is filled in from the germline J gene. This chain connects TRBV4-2 to TRBJ2-1; 7 bases are a match to TRBD2. This CDR3 is 13 amino acids long. Germline V gene data show CDR1 as LGHNA and CDR2 as YNFKEQ. CDR3 region: CASSQGLVNEQFF. The CDR3 bases that were read are TGCGCCAGCAGCCAAGGACTAGTCAATGAG.

Regarding this clone: The CDR3 goes on 3 residues after the read ends, and that part is filled in from the germline J gene. The chain couples TRBV2 to TRBJ1-5; 7 bases are shared with TRBD1. CDR1 SNHLY and CDR2 FYNNEI come from the germline V gene. V shed 8 bases, J shed 3 bases, and the junction held 7 bases outside the gene matches. CDR3 length: 14 residues. CDR3 DNA, as far as it was read: TGTGCCAGCGGCTTAACAGGGGACAATCAGCCC. This encodes CASGLTGDNQP. The whole CDR3 region reads CASGLTGDNQPQHF.

About this clone: The CDR3 goes on 3 residues after the read ends, and that part is filled in from the germline J gene. The V and J genes are TRBV7-9 and TRBJ1-5; 7 bases agree with TRBD1. CDR3 length: 15 residues. Germline-derived CDR1 and CDR2 are SEHNR and FQNEAQ (reference sequence). V shed 1 base and J 4 bases; nucleotides not matched to a gene: 4. The CDR3 protein is CASSLGQGKNQPQHF. CDR3 DNA (partial): TGTGCCAGCAGCTTAGGACAGGGAAAGAATCAGCCC.

The part of the CDR3 DNA that was read is TGCGCCAGCAGCCTTGAGGATGGACTCCTCTACGGC. Protein: CASSLEDGLLYG. The whole CDR3 reads CASSLEDGLLYGYTF. J is TRBJ1-2 and V is TRBV5-1; D remains unclear. The read is 3 residues too short to cover the CDR3 end, so that end is filled in from the germline J gene. Germline-derived CDR1 and CDR2 are SGHRS and YFSETQ. The CDR3 length is 15 residues.

Regarding this clone: The read finishes 3 residues shy of the CDR3 end, and the germline J gene is used to complete it. The rearrangement uses TRBV11-2 and TRBJ2-2; 8 nucleotides line up with TRBD2. CDR1 and CDR2 (germline): SGHAT, FQNNGV. The length of the CDR3 is 15 residues. With V trimmed by 7 bases and J by 6 bases, 10 bases remained unmatched. Incomplete CDR3 DNA: TGTGCCAGCAAGGTCGGGACTAGGGACGCCGGGGAG. Protein: CASKVGTRDAGE. The entire CDR3 protein is CASKVGTRDAGELFF.

As regards this clone: The read stops 3 residues short of the end of the CDR3; the missing end is completed from the germline J gene. The chain combines TRBV18 with TRBJ2-1; 8 nucleotides match TRBD2. CDR3 length: 15 residues. V trimming: 3 bases; J trimming: 6 bases; junction bases outside the gene matches: 7. Germline V CDR1 and CDR2: KGHSH, LQKENI. The CDR3: CASSPDAGGINEQFF. CDR3 DNA, as far as it was read: TGTGCCAGCTCACCGGACGCGGGAGGTATCAATGAG.

A remark on this clone: The observed sequence ends 3 residues before the CDR3 terminus, with the missing tail filled in from the germline J gene. This chain joins TRBV30 and TRBJ2-2, with D possibly being TRBD1 or TRBD2 (5 bases each). Trimming removed 2 bases at V and 4 bases at J, with 11 bases between. The germline gives CDR1 GTSNPN, CDR2 SVGIG (reference sequence). This CDR3 has 14 residues. The sequenced part of the CDR3 DNA is TGTGCCTGGAGTACCGCAGGGAGCACCGGGGAG. The encoded protein is CAWSTAGSTGE. The full CDR3 protein is CAWSTAGSTGELFF.